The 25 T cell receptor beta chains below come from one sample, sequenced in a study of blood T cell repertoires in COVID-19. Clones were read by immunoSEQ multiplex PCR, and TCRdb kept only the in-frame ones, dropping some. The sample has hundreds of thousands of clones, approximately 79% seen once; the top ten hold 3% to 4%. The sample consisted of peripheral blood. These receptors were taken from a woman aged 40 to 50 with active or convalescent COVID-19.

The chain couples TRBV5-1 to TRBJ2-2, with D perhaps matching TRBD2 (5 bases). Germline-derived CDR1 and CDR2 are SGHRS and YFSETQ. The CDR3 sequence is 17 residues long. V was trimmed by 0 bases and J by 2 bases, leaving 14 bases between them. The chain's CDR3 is CASSLEGGISNTGELFF. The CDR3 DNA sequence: TGCGCCAGCAGCTTGGAAGGAGGTATTAGTAACACCGGGGAGCTGTTTTTT.

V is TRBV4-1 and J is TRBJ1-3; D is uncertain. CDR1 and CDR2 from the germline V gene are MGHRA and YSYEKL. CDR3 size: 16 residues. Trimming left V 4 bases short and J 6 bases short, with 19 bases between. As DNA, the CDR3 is TGCGCCAGCAGCCTCGACACCTCCCCTCAGGCAAACACCATATATTTT. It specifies CASSLDTSPQANTIYF.

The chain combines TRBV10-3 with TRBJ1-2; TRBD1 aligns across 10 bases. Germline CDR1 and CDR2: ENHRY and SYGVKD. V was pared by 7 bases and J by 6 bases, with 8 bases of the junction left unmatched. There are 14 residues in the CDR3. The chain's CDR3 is CAITPGQGRDGYTF. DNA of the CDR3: TGTGCCATCACCCCGGGACAGGGGAGGGATGGCTACACCTTC.

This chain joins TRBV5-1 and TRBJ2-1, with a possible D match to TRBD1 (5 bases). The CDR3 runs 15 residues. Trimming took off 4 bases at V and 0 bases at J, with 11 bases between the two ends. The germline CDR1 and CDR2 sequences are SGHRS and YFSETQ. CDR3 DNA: TGCGCCAGCAGCGAGGACACCCGCTCCTACAATGAGCAGTTCTTC. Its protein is CASSEDTRSYNEQFF.

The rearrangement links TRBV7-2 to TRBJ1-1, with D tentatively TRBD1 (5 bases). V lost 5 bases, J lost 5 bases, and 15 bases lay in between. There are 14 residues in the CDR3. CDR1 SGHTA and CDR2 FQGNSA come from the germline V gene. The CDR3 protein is CASSPQGGKTEAFF. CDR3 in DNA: TGTGCCAGCAGCCCCCAGGGCGGTAAAACTGAAGCTTTCTTT.

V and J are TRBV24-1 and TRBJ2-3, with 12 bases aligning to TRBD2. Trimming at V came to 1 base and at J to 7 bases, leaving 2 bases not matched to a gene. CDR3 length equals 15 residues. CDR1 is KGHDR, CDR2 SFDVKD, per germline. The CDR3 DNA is TGTGCCACCAGTGATTTAACTAGCGGGGGGTATACGCAGTATTTT. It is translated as CATSDLTSGGYTQYF.

CDR3 in DNA: TGCGCCAGTAGGACAGAACGGGATTCACCCCTCCACTTT. Protein: CASRTERDSPLHF. This chain joins TRBV5-1 and TRBJ1-6; tentative D call: TRBD1 (6 bases). This CDR3 is built from 13 residues. Germline CDR1 and CDR2: SGHRS and YFSETQ. Trimming pared 8 bases from V and 8 bases from J, leaving 14 bases between. The complete variable domain, with remaining parts taken from reference TRBV5-1 and TRBJ1-6, reads KAGVTQTPRYLIKTRGQQVTLSCSPISGHRSVSWYQQTPGQGLQFLFEYFSETQRNKGNFPGRFSGRQFSNSRSEMNVSTLELGDSALYLCASRTERDSPLHFGNGTRLTVT.

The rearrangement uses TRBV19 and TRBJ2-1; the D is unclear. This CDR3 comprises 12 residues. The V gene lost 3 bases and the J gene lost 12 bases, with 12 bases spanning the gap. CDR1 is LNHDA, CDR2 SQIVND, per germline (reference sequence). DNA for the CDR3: TGTGCCAGTAGTATCTCGGGTCGTGGGCAGTTCTTC. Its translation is CASSISGRGQFF.

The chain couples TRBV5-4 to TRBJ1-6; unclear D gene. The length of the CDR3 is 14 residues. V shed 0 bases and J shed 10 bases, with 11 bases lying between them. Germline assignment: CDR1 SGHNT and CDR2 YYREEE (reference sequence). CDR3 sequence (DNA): TGTGCCAGCAGCTTGGGTGTCAGTGGCTCACCCCTCCACTTT. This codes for CASSLGVSGSPLHF.

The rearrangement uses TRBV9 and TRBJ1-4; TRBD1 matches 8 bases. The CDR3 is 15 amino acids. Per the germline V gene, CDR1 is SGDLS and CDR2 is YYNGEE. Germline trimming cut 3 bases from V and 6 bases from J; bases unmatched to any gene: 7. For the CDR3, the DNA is TGTGCCAGCAGCGCACGGGACAGGATCTATGAAAAACTGTTTTTT. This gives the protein CASSARDRIYEKLFF.

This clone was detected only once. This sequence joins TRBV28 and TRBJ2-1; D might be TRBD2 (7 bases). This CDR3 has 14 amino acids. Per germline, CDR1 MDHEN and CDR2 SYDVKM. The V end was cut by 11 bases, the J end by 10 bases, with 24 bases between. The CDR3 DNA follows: TGTGCCGGGAAGAGGGGGGGCAACGCTGGAGAGCAGTTCTTC. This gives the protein CAGKRGGNAGEQFF.

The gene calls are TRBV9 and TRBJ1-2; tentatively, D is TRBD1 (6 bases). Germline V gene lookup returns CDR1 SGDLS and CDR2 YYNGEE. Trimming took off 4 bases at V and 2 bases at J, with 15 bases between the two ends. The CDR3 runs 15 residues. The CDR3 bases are TGTGCCAGCAGCCCTATCGGGGGGCAAAACTATGGCTACACCTTC. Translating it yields CASSPIGGQNYGYTF.

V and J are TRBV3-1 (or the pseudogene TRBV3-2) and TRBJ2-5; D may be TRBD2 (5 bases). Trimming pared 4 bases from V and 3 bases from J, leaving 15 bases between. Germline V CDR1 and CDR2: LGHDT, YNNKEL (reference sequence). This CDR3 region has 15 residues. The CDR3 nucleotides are TGTGCCAGCAGCCGCCCTCTGGTCGGGGAAGAGACCCAGTACTTC. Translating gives CASSRPLVGEETQYF.

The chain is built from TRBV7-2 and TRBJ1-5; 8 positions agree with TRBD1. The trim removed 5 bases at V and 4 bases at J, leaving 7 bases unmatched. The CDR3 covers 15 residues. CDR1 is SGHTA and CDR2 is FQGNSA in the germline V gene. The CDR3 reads CASSPGTGQNQPQHF. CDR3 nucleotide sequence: TGTGCCAGCAGCCCCGGGACAGGCCAAAATCAGCCCCAGCATTTT. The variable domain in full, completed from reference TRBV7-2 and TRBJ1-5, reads GAGVSQSPSNKVTEKGKDVELRCDPISGHTALYWYRQSLGQGLEFLIYFQGNSAPDKSGLPSDRFSAERTGGSVSTLTIQRTQQEDSAVYLCASSPGTGQNQPQHFGDGTRLSIL.

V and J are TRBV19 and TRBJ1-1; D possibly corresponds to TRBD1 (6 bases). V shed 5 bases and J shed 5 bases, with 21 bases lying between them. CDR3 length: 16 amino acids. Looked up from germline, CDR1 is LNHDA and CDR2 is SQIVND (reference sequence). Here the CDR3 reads CASSFKGRTARTEAFF. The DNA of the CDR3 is TGTGCCAGTAGTTTTAAAGGTCGGACAGCGAGAACTGAAGCTTTCTTT.

The CDR3 DNA reads as TGTGCCAGCAGCCAACCGGCGGGTGAGCAGTTCTTC. It encodes CASSQPAGEQFF. V and J are TRBV4-2 and TRBJ2-1; perhaps TRBD2 as D (5 bases). Germline V gives CDR1 LGHNA, CDR2 YNFKEQ. The CDR3 length is 12 residues. V lost 2 bases and J 9 bases, leaving 8 bases between the germline ends.

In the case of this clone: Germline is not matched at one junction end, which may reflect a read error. CDR3 DNA sequence: TGCAGCGTGGAAGGGACAGGGGGAATGGTTGGACATGAGCAGTTCTTC. It yields the protein CSVEGTGGMVGHEQFF. The rearrangement joins TRBV29-1 to TRBJ2-1, with 11 positions matching TRBD1. CDR3 size: 16 residues. Germline V gene sequence: CDR1 SQVTM, CDR2 ANQGSEA.

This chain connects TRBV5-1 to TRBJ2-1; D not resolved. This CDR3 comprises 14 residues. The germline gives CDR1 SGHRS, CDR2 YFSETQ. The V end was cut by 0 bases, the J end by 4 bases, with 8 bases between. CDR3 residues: CASSLDGVYNEQFF. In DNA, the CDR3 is TGCGCCAGCAGCTTGGATGGAGTTTACAATGAGCAGTTCTTC.

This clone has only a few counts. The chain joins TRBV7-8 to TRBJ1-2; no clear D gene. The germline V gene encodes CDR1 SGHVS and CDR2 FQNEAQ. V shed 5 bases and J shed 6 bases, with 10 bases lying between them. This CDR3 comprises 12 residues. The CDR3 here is CASSKVGDGYTF. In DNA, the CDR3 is TGTGCCAGCAGCAAAGTCGGGGATGGCTACACCTTC.

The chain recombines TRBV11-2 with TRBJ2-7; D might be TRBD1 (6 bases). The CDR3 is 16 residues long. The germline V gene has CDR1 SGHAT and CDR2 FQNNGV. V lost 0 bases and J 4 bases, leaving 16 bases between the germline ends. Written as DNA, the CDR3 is TGTGCCAGCAGCTTAGAATCTTCGGGCAGGGGATACGAGCAGTACTTC. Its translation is CASSLESSGRGYEQYF.

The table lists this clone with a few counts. CDR3 nucleotide sequence: TGTGCCAGCAGTTTAGGTCAGGGCGGACGCTATGGCTACACCTTC. Translating it yields CASSLGQGGRYGYTF. This rearrangement joins TRBV28 to TRBJ1-2; a possible D gene is TRBD1 (5 bases). The CDR3 is 15 amino acids. Trimming shortened V by 2 bases and J by 4 bases, and 14 bases separated the two germline ends. From germline, CDR1 is MDHEN and CDR2 SYDVKM.

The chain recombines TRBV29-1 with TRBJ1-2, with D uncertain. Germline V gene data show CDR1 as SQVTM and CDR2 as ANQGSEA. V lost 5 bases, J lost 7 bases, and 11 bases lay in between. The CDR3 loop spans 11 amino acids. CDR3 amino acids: CSVQRGPGYTF. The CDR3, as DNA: TGCAGCGTTCAAAGAGGGCCTGGCTACACCTTC.

Here the CDR3 reads CAISPGQSIRELFF. For the CDR3, the DNA is TGTGCCATCAGCCCGGGACAGTCGATCCGGGAACTGTTTTTT. The J gene is TRBJ1-4, the V gene TRBV10-3, with 7 positions matching TRBD1. CDR3 length equals 14 residues. In germline, CDR1 is ENHRY, CDR2 SYGVKD. Germline trimming cut 6 bases from V and 12 bases from J; bases unmatched to any gene: 13.

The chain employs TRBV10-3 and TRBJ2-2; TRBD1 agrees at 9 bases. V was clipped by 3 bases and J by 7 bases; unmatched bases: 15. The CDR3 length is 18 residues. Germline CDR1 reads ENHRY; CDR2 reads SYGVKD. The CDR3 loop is CAISDPPLRDRAIGELFF. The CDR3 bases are TGTGCCATCAGTGACCCCCCGCTGCGGGACAGGGCGATCGGGGAGCTGTTTTTT.

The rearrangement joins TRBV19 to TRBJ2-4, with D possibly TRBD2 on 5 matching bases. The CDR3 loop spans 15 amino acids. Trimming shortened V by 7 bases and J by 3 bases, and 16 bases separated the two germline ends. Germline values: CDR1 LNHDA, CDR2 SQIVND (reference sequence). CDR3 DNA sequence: TGTGCCAGTATCTCCCACGACGGAGGCAAAAACATTCAGTACTTC. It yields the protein CASISHDGGKNIQYF. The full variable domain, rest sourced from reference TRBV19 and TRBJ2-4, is DGGITQSPKYLFRKEGQNVTLSCEQNLNHDAMYWYRQDPGQGLRLIYYSQIVNDFQKGDIAEGYSVSREKKESFPLTVTSAQKNPTAFYLCASISHDGGKNIQYFGAGTRLSVL.